Detailed here is one TCR beta chain. Its target is not known. This sample is drawn from a study of vaccination and CD4 T cells after COVID-19. Scientists ran DNA taken from cultured CD4+ T cells through the Oncomine TCR Beta short-read assay for sequencing. TCRdb independently ran MiXCR on the PCR reads; one entry per CDR3 protein. Among some 14,000 distinct CDR3 sequences listed, around 38% were seen once. The CDR3 contains 13 residues. Germline values: CDR1 SEHNR, CDR2 FQNEAQ (reference sequence). V was shortened by 1 base and J by 3 bases, with 6 bases between the two germline ends. Treatment indicated: approximately 11-day PBMC culture with coronavirus spike peptide pools or control peptides (ViraFEST assay).

The source is a human donor who had recovered from COVID-19. Sequenced input: CD4+ T cells from blood, cultured in vitro. The chain employs TRBV7-9 and TRBJ1-2; the D is unclear. CDR3 residues: CASSLGRDYGYTF. The CDR3 DNA sequence: TGTGCCAGCAGCTTAGGGAGGGACTATGGCTACACCTTC.